The 13 T cell receptor beta chains given below trace back to one sample, sequenced in a study of T-cell reconstitution after alpha-beta-depleted transplantation in children. Preparation of the TCRbeta library involved a method that used unique molecular identifiers. TCRdb passed the PCR reads through MiXCR, listing each CDR3 protein once. The repertoire has about 610,000 distinct CDR3 sequences, approximately 10% of them found once; the top ten carry less than 5%. Specimen: PBMCs from the stem cell graft donor, collected from the stem cell graft. The receptors originated from a human donor who donated a stem cell graft to a child with acute myeloid leukemia.

V and J are TRBV19 and TRBJ1-5, with 10 bases identical to TRBD1. V was pared by 6 bases and J by 4 bases, with 6 bases of the junction left unmatched. Per germline, CDR1 LNHDA and CDR2 SQIVND (reference sequence). CDR3 length: 15 residues. CDR3: CASSDRGQGNQPQHF. CDR3 coding DNA: TGTGCCAGTAGCGACAGGGGGCAAGGAAATCAGCCCCAGCATTTT.

This clonotype was seen more than once but under ten times. The rearrangement links TRBV12-3 or TRBV12-4 to TRBJ1-4, with D unclear. The CDR3 consists of 14 residues. The V end was cut by 4 bases, the J end by 6 bases, with 12 bases between. CDR3 in amino acids: CASSSGSLHEKLFF. The CDR3 DNA is TGTGCCAGCAGTTCGGGGTCGCTTCATGAAAAACTGTTTTTT.

The V and J genes are TRBV29-1 and TRBJ1-6, with D possibly TRBD1 on 5 matching bases. Trimming took 0 bases from V and 8 from J, leaving 5 bases between them. The CDR3 covers 12 residues. Germline loops: CDR1 SQVTM, CDR2 ANQGSEA. CDR3 coding DNA: TGCAGCGTTGAAGACAGGGATTCACCCCTCCACTTT. Encoded protein: CSVEDRDSPLHF.

J is TRBJ2-1 and V is TRBV20-1, with 12 bases that match TRBD2. CDR1 is DFQATT, CDR2 SNEGSKA, per germline (reference sequence). The CDR3 runs 16 residues. J was trimmed by 6 bases and V by 3 bases; bases with no gene match: 9. CDR3 loop: CSARSGLAGLTNEQFF. The CDR3 region has the DNA TGCAGTGCTAGGAGTGGACTAGCGGGACTGACCAATGAGCAGTTCTTC.

The chain joins TRBV25-1 to TRBJ1-1, with D hard to call. Trimming pared 1 base from V and 1 base from J, leaving 7 bases between. CDR1 MGHDK and CDR2 SYGVNS come from the germline V gene. CDR3 length: 14 amino acids. The DNA for the CDR3 is TGTGCCAGCAGTGAATGGGAGGGGAACACTGAAGCTTTCTTT. Translation: CASSEWEGNTEAFF.

The sample holds many counts of this clonotype. The chain uses TRBV6-2 or TRBV6-3 and TRBJ2-2; D not resolved. The V gene lost 7 bases and the J gene lost 5 bases, with 11 bases spanning the gap. Germline V gives CDR1 MNHEY, CDR2 SVGEGT. The CDR3 contains 13 residues. The CDR3 sequence is CASNSAETGELFF. In DNA form, the CDR3 reads TGTGCCAGCAACTCCGCCGAAACCGGGGAGCTGTTTTTT.

This clonotype has only a few counts. As DNA, the CDR3 is TGTGCCAGCAGTTTTACTAGCCCCGGGGAGCTGTTTTTT. Translated, it gives CASSFTSPGELFF. V and J are TRBV6-4 and TRBJ2-2, with a tentative D call TRBD2 (6 bases). V lost 5 bases to trimming and J lost 6 bases, with 10 bases between them. The length of the CDR3 is 13 residues. Germline lookup yields CDR1 MRHNA and CDR2 SNTAGT.

CDR3: CASSPGQLLGTEAFF. CDR3 in DNA: TGTGCCAGCAGCCCGGGACAACTCCTGGGCACTGAAGCTTTCTTT. The chain has TRBV28 and TRBJ1-1, with D possibly being TRBD1 (6 bases). The germline gives CDR1 MDHEN, CDR2 SYDVKM. Trimming stripped 6 bases from V and 4 bases from J, with 18 bases between. The CDR3 length is 15 residues.

In this sample, this clonotype turned up many times. CDR3 in amino acids: CASSLVGSGNSPLHF. CDR3 in DNA: TGTGCCAGCAGCTTAGTCGGCAGCGGTAATTCACCCCTCCACTTT. The chain uses TRBV7-2 and TRBJ1-6; D gene ambiguous. Germline V gene lookup returns CDR1 SGHTA and CDR2 FQGNSA. V dropped 1 base and J dropped 6 bases, with 10 bases sitting between them. This CDR3 comprises 15 residues.

The chain couples TRBV7-9 to TRBJ2-2, with a weak D call TRBD2 (6 bases). The CDR3 has 16 amino acids. CDR1 and CDR2 (germline): SEHNR, FQNEAQ (reference sequence). V was pared by 5 bases and J by 5 bases, with 18 bases between. The CDR3 DNA is TGTGCCAGCAGCCCCGGGGCGGGAAGGATGACCGGGGAGCTGTTTTTT. Protein product: CASSPGAGRMTGELFF.

Ten or more counts support this clonotype. The chain is built from TRBV7-3 and TRBJ2-3; D is unresolved. This CDR3 is 15 amino acids long. V lost 2 bases and J 0 bases, leaving 9 bases between the germline ends. Per germline, CDR1 SGHTA and CDR2 FQGTGA. CDR3 residues: CASSLGRSSTDTQYF. In DNA, the CDR3 is TGTGCCAGCAGCTTAGGCAGGTCTAGCACAGATACGCAGTATTTT.

This clonotype has more than one count but fewer than ten. The chain is built from TRBV29-1 and TRBJ2-4; 7 nucleotides align to TRBD2. This CDR3 region has 14 residues. Per the germline V gene, CDR1 is SQVTM and CDR2 is ANQGSEA. V lost 5 bases to trimming and J lost 7 bases; unmatched junction nucleotides: 11. CDR3 DNA: TGCAGCGTTAGTGGGCAGGGAGGGATGAACATTCAGTACTTC. It specifies CSVSGQGGMNIQYF.

Ten or more counts support this clonotype. The chain joins TRBV9 to TRBJ2-1; D uncertain. The germline V gene has CDR1 SGDLS and CDR2 YYNGEE. The CDR3 is 13 amino acids. Trimming left V 0 bases short and J 6 bases short, with 7 bases between. The CDR3 protein is CASSVALLNEQFF. The CDR3 bases are TGTGCCAGCAGCGTAGCCCTACTCAATGAGCAGTTCTTC.